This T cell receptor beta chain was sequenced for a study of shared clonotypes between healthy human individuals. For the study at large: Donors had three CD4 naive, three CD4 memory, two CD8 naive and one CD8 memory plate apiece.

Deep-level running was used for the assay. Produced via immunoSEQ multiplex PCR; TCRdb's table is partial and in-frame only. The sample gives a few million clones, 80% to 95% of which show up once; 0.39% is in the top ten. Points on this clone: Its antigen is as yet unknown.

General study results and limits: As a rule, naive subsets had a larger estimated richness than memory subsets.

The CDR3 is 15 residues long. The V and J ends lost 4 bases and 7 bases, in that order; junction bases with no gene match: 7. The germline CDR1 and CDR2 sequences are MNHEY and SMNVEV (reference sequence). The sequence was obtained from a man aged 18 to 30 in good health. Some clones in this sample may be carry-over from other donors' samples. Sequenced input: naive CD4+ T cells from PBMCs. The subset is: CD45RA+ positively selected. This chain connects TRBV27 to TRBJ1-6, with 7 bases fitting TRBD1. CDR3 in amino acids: CASSSQGRGNSPLHF. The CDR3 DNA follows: TGTGCCAGCAGTTCACAGGGGAGAGGGAATTCACCCCTCCACTTT.